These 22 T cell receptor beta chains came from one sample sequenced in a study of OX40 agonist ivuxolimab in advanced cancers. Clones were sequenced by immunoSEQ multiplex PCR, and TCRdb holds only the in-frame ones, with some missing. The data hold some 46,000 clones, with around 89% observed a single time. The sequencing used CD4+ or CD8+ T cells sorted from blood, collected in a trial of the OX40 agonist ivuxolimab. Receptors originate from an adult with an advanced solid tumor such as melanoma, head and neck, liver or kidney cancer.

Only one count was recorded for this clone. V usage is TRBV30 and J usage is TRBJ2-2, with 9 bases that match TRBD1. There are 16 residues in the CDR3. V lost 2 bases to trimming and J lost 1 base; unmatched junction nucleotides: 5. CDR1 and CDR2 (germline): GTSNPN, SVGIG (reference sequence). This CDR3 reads CAWSFGGQGNTGELFF. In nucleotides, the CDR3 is TGTGCCTGGAGTTTTGGGGGACAGGGGAACACCGGGGAGCTGTTTTTT.

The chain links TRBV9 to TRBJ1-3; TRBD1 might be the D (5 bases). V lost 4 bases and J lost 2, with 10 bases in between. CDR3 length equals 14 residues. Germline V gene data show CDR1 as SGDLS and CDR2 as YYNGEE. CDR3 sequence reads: CASSPGTTGNTIYF. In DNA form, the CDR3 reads TGTGCCAGCAGCCCTGGGACTACTGGAAACACCATATATTTT. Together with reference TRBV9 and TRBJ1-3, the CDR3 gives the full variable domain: DSGVTQTPKHLITATGQRVTLRCSPRSGDLSVYWYQQSLDQGLQFLIQYYNGEERAKGNILERFSAQQFPDLHSELNLSSLELGDSALYFCASSPGTTGNTIYFGEGSWLTVV.

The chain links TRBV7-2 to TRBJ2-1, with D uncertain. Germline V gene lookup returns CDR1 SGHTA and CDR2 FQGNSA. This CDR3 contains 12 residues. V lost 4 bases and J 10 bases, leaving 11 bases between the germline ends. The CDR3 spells CASSSPWPEQFF. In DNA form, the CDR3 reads TGTGCCAGCAGCTCCCCTTGGCCAGAGCAGTTCTTC.

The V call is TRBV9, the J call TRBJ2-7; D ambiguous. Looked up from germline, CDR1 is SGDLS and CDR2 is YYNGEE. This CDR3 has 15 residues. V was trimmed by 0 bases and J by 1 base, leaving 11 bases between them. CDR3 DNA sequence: TGTGCCAGCAGCGTAGGGCCCAGTGTATCCTACGAGCAGTACTTC. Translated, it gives CASSVGPSVSYEQYF. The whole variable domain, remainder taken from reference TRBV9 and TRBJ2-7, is DSGVTQTPKHLITATGQRVTLRCSPRSGDLSVYWYQQSLDQGLQFLIQYYNGEERAKGNILERFSAQQFPDLHSELNLSSLELGDSALYFCASSVGPSVSYEQYFGPGTRLTVT.

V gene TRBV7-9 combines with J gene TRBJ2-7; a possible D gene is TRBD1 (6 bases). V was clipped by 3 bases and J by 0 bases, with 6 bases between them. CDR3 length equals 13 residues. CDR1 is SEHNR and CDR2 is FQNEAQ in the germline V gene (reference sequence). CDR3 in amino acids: CASSLDSSYEQYF. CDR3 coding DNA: TGTGCCAGCAGCTTGGACAGCTCCTACGAGCAGTACTTC.

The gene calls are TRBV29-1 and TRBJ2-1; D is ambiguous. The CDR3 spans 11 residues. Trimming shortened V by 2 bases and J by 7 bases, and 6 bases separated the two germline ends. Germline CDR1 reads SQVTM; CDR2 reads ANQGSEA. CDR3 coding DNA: TGCAGCGTTGAAAAGGGAAATGAGCAGTTCTTC. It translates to CSVEKGNEQFF.

The CDR3 coding sequence is TGTGCCAGCAGTTACGACTCGCAGAACCAGCCCCAGCATTTT. Its translation: CASSYDSQNQPQHF. This chain connects TRBV6-5 to TRBJ1-5; D gene unclear. The CDR3 consists of 14 residues. Trimming took 2 bases from V and 7 from J, leaving 12 bases between them. The germline CDR1 and CDR2 sequences are MNHEY and SVGAGI.

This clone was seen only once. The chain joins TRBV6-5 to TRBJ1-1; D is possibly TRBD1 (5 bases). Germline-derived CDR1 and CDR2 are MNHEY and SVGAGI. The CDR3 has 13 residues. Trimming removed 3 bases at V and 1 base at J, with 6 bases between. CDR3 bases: TGTGCCAGCAGTTATGGACAGAACACTGAAGCTTTCTTT. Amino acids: CASSYGQNTEAFF.

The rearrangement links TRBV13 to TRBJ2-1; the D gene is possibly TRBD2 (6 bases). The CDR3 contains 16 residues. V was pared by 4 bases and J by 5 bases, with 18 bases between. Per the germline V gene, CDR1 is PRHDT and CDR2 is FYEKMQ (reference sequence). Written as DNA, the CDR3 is TGTGCCAGCAGCTCTCCCTGGAGGGACTGGGACAATGAGCAGTTCTTC. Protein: CASSSPWRDWDNEQFF. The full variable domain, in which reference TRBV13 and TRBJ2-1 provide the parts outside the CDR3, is AAGVIQSPRHLIKEKRETATLKCYPIPRHDTVYWYQQGPGQDPQFLISFYEKMQSDKGSIPDRFSAQQFSDYHSELNMSSLELGDSALYFCASSSPWRDWDNEQFFGPGTRLTVL.

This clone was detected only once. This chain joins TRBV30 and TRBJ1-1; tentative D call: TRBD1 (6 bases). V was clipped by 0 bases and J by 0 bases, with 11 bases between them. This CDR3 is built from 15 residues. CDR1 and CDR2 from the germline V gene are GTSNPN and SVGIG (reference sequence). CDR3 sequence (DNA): TGTGCCTGGAGTGTGACAGGATACGTGAACACTGAAGCTTTCTTT. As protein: CAWSVTGYVNTEAFF. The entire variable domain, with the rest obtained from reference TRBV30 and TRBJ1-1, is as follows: SQTIHQWPATLVQPVGSPLSLECTVEGTSNPNLYWYRQAAGRGLQLLFYSVGIGQISSEVPQNLSASRPQDRQFILSSKKLLLSDSGFYLCAWSVTGYVNTEAFFGQGTRLTVV.

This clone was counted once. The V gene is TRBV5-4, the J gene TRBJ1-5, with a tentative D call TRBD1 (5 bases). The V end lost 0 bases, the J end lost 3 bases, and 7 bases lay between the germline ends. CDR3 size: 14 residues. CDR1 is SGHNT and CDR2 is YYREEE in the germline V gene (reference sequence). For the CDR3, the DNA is TGTGCCAGCAGCTTGGTAGGGGACAATCAGCCCCAGCATTTT. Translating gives CASSLVGDNQPQHF.

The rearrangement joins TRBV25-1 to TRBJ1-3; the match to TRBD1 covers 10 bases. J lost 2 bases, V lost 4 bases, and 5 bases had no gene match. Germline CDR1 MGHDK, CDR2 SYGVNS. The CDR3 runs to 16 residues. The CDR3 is CASSATGTGAGNTIYF. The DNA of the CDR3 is TGTGCCAGCAGTGCGACCGGGACAGGGGCTGGAAACACCATATATTTT.

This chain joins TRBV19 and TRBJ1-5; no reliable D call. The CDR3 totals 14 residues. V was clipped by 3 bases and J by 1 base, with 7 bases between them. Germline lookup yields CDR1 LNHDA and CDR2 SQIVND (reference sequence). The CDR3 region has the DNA TGTGCCAGTAGTATGCGAGACAGCAATCAGCCCCAGCATTTT. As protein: CASSMRDSNQPQHF. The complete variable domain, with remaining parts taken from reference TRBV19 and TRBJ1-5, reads DGGITQSPKYLFRKEGQNVTLSCEQNLNHDAMYWYRQDPGQGLRLIYYSQIVNDFQKGDIAEGYSVSREKKESFPLTVTSAQKNPTAFYLCASSMRDSNQPQHFGDGTRLSIL.

The CDR3, as DNA: TGTGCCAGCAGTCGACGAAGATCCCTCACAGATACGCAGTATTTT. Translated, it gives CASSRRRSLTDTQYF. This chain uses TRBV28 with TRBJ2-3; D remains unclear. Trimming removed 5 bases from V and 2 bases from J, with 14 bases in between. Germline V gene lookup returns CDR1 MDHEN and CDR2 SYDVKM. The CDR3 extends over 15 amino acids.

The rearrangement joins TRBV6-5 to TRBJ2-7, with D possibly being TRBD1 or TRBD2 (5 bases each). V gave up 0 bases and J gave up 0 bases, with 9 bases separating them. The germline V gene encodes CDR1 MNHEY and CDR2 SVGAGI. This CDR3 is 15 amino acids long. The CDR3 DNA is TGTGCCAGCAGTTACTCAGGGACCCCCTCCTACGAGCAGTACTTC. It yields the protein CASSYSGTPSYEQYF.

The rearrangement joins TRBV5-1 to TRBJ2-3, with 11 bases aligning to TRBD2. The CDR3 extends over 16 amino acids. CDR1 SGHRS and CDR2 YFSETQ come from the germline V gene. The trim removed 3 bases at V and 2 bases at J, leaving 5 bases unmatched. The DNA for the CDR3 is TGCGCCAGCAGCTGGGGGACTAGCGGAGTCACAGATACGCAGTATTTT. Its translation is CASSWGTSGVTDTQYF. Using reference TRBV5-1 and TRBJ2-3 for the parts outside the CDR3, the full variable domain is KAGVTQTPRYLIKTRGQQVTLSCSPISGHRSVSWYQQTPGQGLQFLFEYFSETQRNKGNFPGRFSGRQFSNSRSEMNVSTLELGDSALYLCASSWGTSGVTDTQYFGPGTRLTVL.

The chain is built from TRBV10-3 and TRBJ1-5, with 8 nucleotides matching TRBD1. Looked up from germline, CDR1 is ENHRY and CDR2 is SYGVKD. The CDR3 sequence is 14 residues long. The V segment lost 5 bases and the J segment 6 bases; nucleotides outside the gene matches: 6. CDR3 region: CAISPRQGSQPQHF. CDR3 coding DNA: TGTGCCATCAGTCCCCGACAGGGGAGTCAGCCCCAGCATTTT.

CDR3 in amino acids: CASSPQGQPSNQPQHF. The CDR3 DNA sequence: TGTGCCAGCTCACCACAGGGACAACCTTCCAATCAGCCCCAGCATTTT. The chain uses TRBV18 and TRBJ1-5; D is possibly TRBD1 (6 bases). Trimming pared 1 base from V and 3 bases from J, leaving 13 bases between. CDR1 is KGHSH and CDR2 is LQKENI in the germline V gene. The CDR3 spans 16 residues.

The CDR3 sequence: CASSRRGLSYNEQFF. CDR3 nucleotide sequence: TGTGCCAGCAGTCGGAGGGGGCTCTCCTACAATGAGCAGTTCTTC. This rearrangement joins TRBV27 to TRBJ2-1; the D gene is possibly TRBD1 (7 bases). Trimming shortened V by 5 bases and J by 0 bases, and 11 bases separated the two germline ends. CDR1 MNHEY and CDR2 SMNVEV come from the germline V gene (reference sequence). This CDR3 is built from 15 residues.

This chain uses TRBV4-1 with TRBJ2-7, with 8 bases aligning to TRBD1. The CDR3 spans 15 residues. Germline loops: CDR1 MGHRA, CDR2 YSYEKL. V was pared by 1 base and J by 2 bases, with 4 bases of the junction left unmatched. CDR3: CASSQVGDRTYEQYF. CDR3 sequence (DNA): TGCGCCAGCAGCCAAGTGGGGGACAGGACCTACGAGCAGTACTTC.

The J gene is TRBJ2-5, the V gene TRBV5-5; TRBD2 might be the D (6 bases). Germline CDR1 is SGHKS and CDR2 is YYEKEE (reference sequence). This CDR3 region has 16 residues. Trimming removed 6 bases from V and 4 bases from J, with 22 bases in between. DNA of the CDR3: TGTGCCAGCAAGGAATGGGCAGGAGGGCGTAGAGAGACCCAGTACTTC. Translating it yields CASKEWAGGRRETQYF.

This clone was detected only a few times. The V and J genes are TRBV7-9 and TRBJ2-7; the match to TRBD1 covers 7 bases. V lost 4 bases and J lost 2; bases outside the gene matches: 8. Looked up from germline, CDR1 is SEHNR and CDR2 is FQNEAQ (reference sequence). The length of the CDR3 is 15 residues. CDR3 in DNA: TGTGCCAGCAGCTACCAACAGGGGCCCCCCTACGAGCAGTACTTC. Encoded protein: CASSYQQGPPYEQYF.